This T cell receptor beta chain was obtained from a study of patients and donors after allogeneic stem cell transplantation. From the RT-PCR reads, TCRdb called clonotypes with MiXCR, one entry per CDR3 protein. Here the sample spans 920,000 or so distinct CDR3 sequences, more than 15% being singletons. CDR3 size: 16 residues. Germline-derived CDR1 and CDR2 are LNHDA and SQIVND (reference sequence). After removal of 3 bases from V and 4 bases from J, the junction contained 9 bases not matched to a gene. The source material was blood, either unsorted or a sorted T cell fraction (not recorded which). The clonotype was recovered from a human donor who was either an allogeneic HSCT recipient or a stem cell or donor lymphocyte infusion donor (not recorded which). It is not recorded whose cells these are; they may come from a transplant donor. This sequence joins TRBV19 and TRBJ2-3; the match to TRBD1 covers 8 bases. CDR3 loop: CASSILQGARPDTQYF. The DNA for the CDR3 is TGTGCCAGTAGTATCCTGCAGGGGGCTCGACCAGATACGCAGTATTTT.